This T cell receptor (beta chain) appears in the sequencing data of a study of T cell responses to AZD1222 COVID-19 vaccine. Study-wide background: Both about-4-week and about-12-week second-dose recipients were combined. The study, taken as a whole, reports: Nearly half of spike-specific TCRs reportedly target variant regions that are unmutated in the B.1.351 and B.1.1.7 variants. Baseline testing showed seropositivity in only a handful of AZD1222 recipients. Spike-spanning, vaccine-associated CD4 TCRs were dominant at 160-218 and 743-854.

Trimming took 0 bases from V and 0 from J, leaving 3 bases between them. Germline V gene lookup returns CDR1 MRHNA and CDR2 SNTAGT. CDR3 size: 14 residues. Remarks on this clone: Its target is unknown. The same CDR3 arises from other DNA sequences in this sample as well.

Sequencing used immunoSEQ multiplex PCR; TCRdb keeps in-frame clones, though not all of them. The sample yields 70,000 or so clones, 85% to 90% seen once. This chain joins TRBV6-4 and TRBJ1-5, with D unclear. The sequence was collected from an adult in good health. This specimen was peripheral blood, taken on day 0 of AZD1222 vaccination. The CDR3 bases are TGTGCCAGCAGTGACTCGTATAGCAATCAGCCCCAGCATTTT. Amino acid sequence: CASSDSYSNQPQHF.